The 25 T cell receptor beta chains presented below share a single source sample, sequenced in a study of control samples from healthy donors and cancer patients (dated by TCRdb to 2020 to 2021). Library method: the immunoSEQ multiplex PCR assay. Not all clones reach the TCRdb copy of this immuneACCESS table, which keeps in-frame sequences only. Checked studies attribute under half of the gap to unresolved V genes and leave the rest unexplained. Counted in this sample were tens of thousands of clones; about 89% of them appeared once. Of the sample, 7.2% falls within the top ten clones. Sample: blood. These receptors were taken from a man aged 45-60 years in good health.

The chain employs TRBV7-8 and TRBJ1-2, with D tentatively TRBD1 (5 bases). V lost 5 bases, J lost 5 bases, and 15 bases lay in between. CDR3 length: 14 amino acids. Germline assignment: CDR1 SGHVS and CDR2 FQNEAQ. CDR3 region: CASSLLGEGYGYTF. The CDR3 nucleotides are TGTGCCAGCAGCCTACTAGGGGAGGGGTATGGCTACACCTTC.

The CDR3 is CASSPPLDPRGETQYF. The CDR3 region has the DNA TGTGCCAGCAGCCCCCCGTTGGACCCAAGGGGGGAGACCCAGTACTTC. The chain combines TRBV4-2 with TRBJ2-5; weak D call: TRBD1 (6 bases). Per the germline V gene, CDR1 is LGHNA and CDR2 is YNFKEQ. This CDR3 is built from 16 residues. V lost 4 bases and J lost 5, with 20 bases in between.

The chain employs TRBV30 and TRBJ2-7; no definite D call. This CDR3 is 11 amino acids long. Germline V gene lookup returns CDR1 GTSNPN and CDR2 SVGIG (reference sequence). The ends were cut back, 4 bases at V and 7 bases at J, with 11 bases in the middle. The CDR3 DNA reads as TGTGCCTGGACCTCGAAATCTGAGCAGTACTTC. Its translation is CAWTSKSEQYF.

The chain employs TRBV6-5 and TRBJ1-1; D gene unclear. The length of the CDR3 is 11 residues. V was clipped by 7 bases and J by 1 base, with 4 bases between them. CDR1 is MNHEY, CDR2 SVGAGI, per germline. The CDR3 region is CASNGNTEAFF. The CDR3 DNA reads TGTGCCAGCAACGGGAACACTGAAGCTTTCTTT.

V is TRBV14 and J is TRBJ1-4; 7 bases align to TRBD1. V trimming: 3 bases; J trimming: 5 bases; junction bases outside the gene matches: 9. The germline V gene encodes CDR1 SGHDN and CDR2 FVKESK. The CDR3 is made up of 16 amino acids. The CDR3 nucleotides read TGTGCCAGCAGCCAGGAACCCGACAGGGTAAATGAAAAACTGTTTTTT. This encodes CASSQEPDRVNEKLFF.

V usage is TRBV12-3 or TRBV12-4 and J usage is TRBJ2-2; D is unresolved. Trimming stripped 7 bases from V and 6 bases from J, with 12 bases between. The CDR3 runs to 13 residues. The CDR3 loop is CASTTWIAGELFF. CDR3 sequence (DNA): TGTGCCAGCACCACGTGGATCGCCGGGGAGCTGTTTTTT.

This rearrangement joins TRBV29-1 to TRBJ1-2, with TRBD1 matching 7 bases. The germline V gene has CDR1 SQVTM and CDR2 ANQGSEA. V was pared by 3 bases and J by 2 bases, with 6 bases of the junction left unmatched. The CDR3 extends over 14 amino acids. The chain's CDR3 is CSVDRTGENYGYTF. CDR3 in DNA: TGCAGCGTTGATAGGACAGGAGAAAACTATGGCTACACCTTC.

The chain has TRBV29-1 and TRBJ1-2; D remains ambiguous. Trimming shortened V by 5 bases and J by 3 bases, and 13 bases separated the two germline ends. CDR1 SQVTM and CDR2 ANQGSEA come from the germline V gene. The CDR3 spans 13 residues. CDR3 region: CSVPRPGDYGYTF. In DNA, the CDR3 is TGCAGCGTTCCCAGGCCAGGAGACTATGGCTACACCTTC.

This sequence joins TRBV5-6 and TRBJ1-2; no clear D gene. The V end was cut by 0 bases, the J end by 1 base, with 7 bases between. The CDR3 extends over 14 amino acids. The germline gives CDR1 SGHDT, CDR2 YYEEEE. CDR3 amino acids: CASSLALFNYGYTF. DNA of the CDR3: TGTGCCAGCAGCTTGGCTCTGTTTAACTATGGCTACACCTTC.

This chain joins TRBV27 and TRBJ2-7; the D is unclear. Trimming removed 5 bases from V and 2 bases from J, with 13 bases in between. Germline loops: CDR1 MNHEY, CDR2 SMNVEV (reference sequence). The CDR3 loop spans 14 amino acids. In DNA, the CDR3 is TGTGCCAGCAGTCCCCTCGGGCACCCCTACGAGCAGTACTTC. This codes for CASSPLGHPYEQYF.

The rearrangement links TRBV11-3 to TRBJ2-1; 8 bases are a match to TRBD2. Germline values: CDR1 SGHNT, CDR2 YENEEA. Trimming cost V 3 bases and J 7 bases; bases outside gene matches: 5. The CDR3 totals 14 residues. The DNA of the CDR3 is TGTGCCAGCAGCTTGGGGGCGGGGGGAAATGAGCAGTTCTTC. Translation: CASSLGAGGNEQFF.

This chain links TRBV7-9 with TRBJ2-7; tentative D call: TRBD2 (5 bases). The germline V and J ends were trimmed by 4 bases and 3 bases, with 7 bases remaining between them. From germline, CDR1 is SEHNR and CDR2 FQNEAQ (reference sequence). This CDR3 contains 12 residues. CDR3 nucleotide sequence: TGTGCCAGCAGCTGGCGGGTCTACGAGCAGTACTTC. Translating it yields CASSWRVYEQYF.

By sample fraction, this clone is medium-sized. The chain employs TRBV29-1 and TRBJ1-2, with D possibly TRBD1 on 5 matching bases. This CDR3 has 14 residues. CDR1 is SQVTM and CDR2 is ANQGSEA in the germline V gene. Trimming shortened V by 6 bases and J by 7 bases, and 21 bases separated the two germline ends. The CDR3 spells CSVPPGFGGGGYTF. The CDR3 region has the DNA TGCAGCGTACCGCCGGGCTTCGGGGGAGGTGGCTACACCTTC.

This sequence joins TRBV7-2 and TRBJ2-4; either TRBD1 or TRBD2 may fit D (5 bases each). CDR1 is SGHTA, CDR2 FQGNSA, per germline. The CDR3 runs 17 residues. V shed 2 bases and J shed 3 bases, with 17 bases lying between them. CDR3 DNA sequence: TGTGCCAGCAGCTTACTGGCCAGGGTCGGAGGCAAAAACATTCAGTACTTC. It specifies CASSLLARVGGKNIQYF.

V gene TRBV5-1 combines with J gene TRBJ2-7, with 12 bases lining up with TRBD2. Trimming removed 4 bases from V and 7 bases from J; junction bases left unmatched: 12. The CDR3 runs 16 residues. Germline CDR1 is SGHRS and CDR2 is YFSETQ. CDR3 in DNA: TGCGCCAGCAGCCCCTGGGCTAGCGGGGGGGCCGGGGAGCAGTACTTC. Encoded protein: CASSPWASGGAGEQYF.

This chain connects TRBV5-6 to TRBJ1-5; D is undetermined. Germline V gives CDR1 SGHDT, CDR2 YYEEEE. V lost 0 bases and J lost 3, with 13 bases in between. This CDR3 comprises 16 residues. CDR3 DNA: TGTGCCAGCAGCTTGGCGACCGAGCGACCCAATCAGCCCCAGCATTTT. Encoded protein: CASSLATERPNQPQHF.

V usage is TRBV6-1 and J usage is TRBJ2-7, with 9 bases matching TRBD2. CDR1 and CDR2 (germline): MNHNS, SASEGT. Trimming took 1 base from V and 0 from J; bases not matched to a gene: 7. This CDR3 has 17 residues. DNA for the CDR3: TGTGCCAGCAGTGAAGGAAGTAGCGGGGGCCTCTCCTACGAGCAGTACTTC. It codes for CASSEGSSGGLSYEQYF.

V usage is TRBV5-3 and J usage is TRBJ2-7, with D uncertain. TRBV5-3 is marked as an open reading frame, function uncertain. The CDR3 loop spans 12 amino acids. Trimming took off 7 bases at V and 3 bases at J, with 11 bases between the two ends. CDR3 in DNA: TGTGCCAGACCTGATCATAACTACGAGCAGTACTTC. It encodes CARPDHNYEQYF.

This rearrangement joins TRBV19 to TRBJ1-6, with TRBD1 matching over 8 bases. Germline lookup yields CDR1 LNHDA and CDR2 SQIVND (reference sequence). Losses at the gene ends were 8 bases for V and 5 bases for J; bases not matched to a gene: 2. The CDR3 sequence is 13 residues long. For the CDR3, the DNA is TGTGCCAGTTCGGACAGGGATAATTCACCCCTCCACTTT. Translated, it gives CASSDRDNSPLHF.

The rearrangement links TRBV12-2 to TRBJ2-7; the table's TRBD2 call for D was not verified on the DNA. TRBV12-2 is an annotated pseudogene. CDR3 length: 15 residues. Here the CDR3 reads CASRLGPRTPSEQYF. The CDR3 bases are TGTGCAAGTCGCTTAGGTCCTAGGACTCCCAGCGAGCAGTACTTC.

The chain employs TRBV4-1 and TRBJ2-3, with 8 bases aligning to TRBD2. V shed 1 base and J 5 bases; nucleotides not matched to a gene: 8. The CDR3 consists of 16 residues. CDR1 is MGHRA, CDR2 YSYEKL, per germline. CDR3 sequence reads: CASSQVTGGQEDTQYF. CDR3 coding DNA: TGCGCCAGCAGCCAAGTAACGGGGGGGCAGGAAGATACGCAGTATTTT.

The chain employs TRBV18 and TRBJ1-1; 8 positions match TRBD1. The germline V gene has CDR1 KGHSH and CDR2 LQKENI. J gave up 6 bases and V 5 bases, and 8 bases lay outside the gene matches. The CDR3 runs to 14 residues. The CDR3 loop reads CASSTGTGASEAFF. Here the CDR3 DNA reads TGTGCCAGCTCAACTGGGACAGGAGCATCTGAAGCTTTCTTT.

This clone turned up a few times. As DNA, the CDR3 is TGTGCCAGCAGCTTGATGGGCATGGGAACTGAAGCTTTCTTT. It translates to CASSLMGMGTEAFF. The rearrangement uses TRBV5-4 and TRBJ1-1; unclear D gene. Germline values: CDR1 SGHNT, CDR2 YYREEE (reference sequence). V lost 1 base, J lost 5 bases, and 12 bases lay in between. The CDR3 covers 14 residues.

The J gene is TRBJ2-1, the V gene TRBV30, with D perhaps matching TRBD2 (6 bases). Germline V gives CDR1 GTSNPN, CDR2 SVGIG (reference sequence). The CDR3 sequence is 13 residues long. V was trimmed by 0 bases and J by 11 bases, leaving 14 bases between them. The CDR3 sequence is CAWSVAGTEKQFF. The DNA for the CDR3 is TGTGCCTGGAGTGTCGCGGGGACGGAAAAGCAGTTCTTC. The whole variable domain, filled in from reference TRBV30 and TRBJ2-1, reads SQTIHQWPATLVQPVGSPLSLECTVEGTSNPNLYWYRQAAGRGLQLLFYSVGIGQISSEVPQNLSASRPQDRQFILSSKKLLLSDSGFYLCAWSVAGTEKQFFGPGTRLTVL.

The chain employs TRBV6-2 or TRBV6-3 and TRBJ1-4, with D tentatively TRBD1 (5 bases). CDR3 length: 16 residues. Per the germline V gene, CDR1 is MNHEY and CDR2 is SVGEGT. V lost 2 bases and J 8 bases, leaving 18 bases between the germline ends. The CDR3 DNA reads as TGTGCCAGCAGTTACGCAGCGGGGGATTGGAGGGAAAAACTGTTTTTT. Translated: CASSYAAGDWREKLFF.